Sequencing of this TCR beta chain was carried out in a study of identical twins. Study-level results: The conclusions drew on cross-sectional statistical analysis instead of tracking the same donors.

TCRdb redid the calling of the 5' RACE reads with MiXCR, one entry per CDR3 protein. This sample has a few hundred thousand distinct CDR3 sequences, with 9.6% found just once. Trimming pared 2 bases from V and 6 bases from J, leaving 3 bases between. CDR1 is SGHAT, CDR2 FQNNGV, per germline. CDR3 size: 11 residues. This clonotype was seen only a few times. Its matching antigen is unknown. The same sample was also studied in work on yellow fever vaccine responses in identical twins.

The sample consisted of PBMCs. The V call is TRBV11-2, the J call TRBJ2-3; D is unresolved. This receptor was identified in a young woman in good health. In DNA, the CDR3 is TGTGCCAGCAGCTTATATGATACGCAGTATTTT. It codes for CASSLYDTQYF. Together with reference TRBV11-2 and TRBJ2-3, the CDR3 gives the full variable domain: EAGVAQSPRYKIIEKRQSVAFWCNPISGHATLYWYQQILGQGPKLLIQFQNNGVVDDSQLPKDRFSAERLKGVDSTLKIQPAKLEDSAVYLCASSLYDTQYFGPGTRLTVL.